The 4 T cell receptor beta chains in this list originate from one sample, sequenced in a study of T cell changes during pregnancy in multiple sclerosis. The assay was immunoSEQ multiplex PCR, and TCRdb's table has in-frame clones only and misses some. The repertoire holds approximately 49,000 clones, approximately 92% seen once, with roughly 0.98% in the top ten. Sequencing used peripheral blood, obtained after pregnancy. The receptor set was obtained from a female donor with multiple sclerosis, enrolled in a pregnancy study.

This chain links TRBV9 with TRBJ2-7; possibly TRBD2 for D (6 bases). The CDR3 is made up of 12 amino acids. Germline assignment: CDR1 SGDLS and CDR2 YYNGEE. Deletions cut 7 bases from V and 3 bases from J, with 11 bases between. The CDR3 sequence is CASGPGDYEQYF. The DNA of the CDR3 is TGTGCCAGCGGGCCGGGGGACTACGAGCAGTACTTC. Using reference TRBV9 and TRBJ2-7 for the parts outside the CDR3, the full variable domain is DSGVTQTPKHLITATGQRVTLRCSPRSGDLSVYWYQQSLDQGLQFLIQYYNGEERAKGNILERFSAQQFPDLHSELNLSSLELGDSALYFCASGPGDYEQYFGPGTRLTVT.

In its sample, this clone was seen once. The chain is built from TRBV19 and TRBJ2-1; D is undetermined. Between the trimmed V and J ends, which lost 2 bases and 2 bases, there was a span of 7 bases. CDR3 length equals 14 residues. Per germline, CDR1 LNHDA and CDR2 SQIVND (reference sequence). CDR3 sequence (DNA): TGTGCCAGTAGTATATCCAGGACCTACAATGAGCAGTTCTTC. Protein sequence: CASSISRTYNEQFF.

This clone was seen a single time. This chain links TRBV9 with TRBJ2-3; a weak D match, TRBD2 (5 bases). This CDR3 has 15 amino acids. V was pared by 3 bases and J by 3 bases, with 14 bases between. From germline, CDR1 is SGDLS and CDR2 YYNGEE. The DNA for the CDR3 is TGTGCCAGCAGCGGCAACGCCTGGGAGACAGATACGCAGTATTTT. It codes for CASSGNAWETDTQYF.

V and J are TRBV29-1 and TRBJ2-3; 7 bases match TRBD2. The CDR3 is made up of 14 amino acids. After removal of 7 bases from V and 3 bases from J, the junction contained 10 bases not matched to a gene. Germline CDR1 reads SQVTM; CDR2 reads ANQGSEA. CDR3 DNA: TGCAGCGCCCAGTGGGGGGGTTTGACAGATACGCAGTATTTT. Translating gives CSAQWGGLTDTQYF.